This T cell receptor (beta chain) was identified in a study of T cells in Graves' hyperthyroidism and ophthalmopathy. V shed 8 bases and J 5 bases; nucleotides not matched to a gene: 2. Germline CDR1 is DFQATT and CDR2 is SNEGSKA (reference sequence). CDR3 length: 12 residues. This clonotype was detected only a few times. The antigen remains undetermined. Broader study findings: Among clonotypes expanded in thyroid above 0.001, most were also found in blood.

Amplified regions were TCR beta CDR3 sequences from RNA transcripts. When the TCR CDR3 underwent first-round RT-PCR, the HTBI primer set was used. TCRdb analysed the multiplex PCR reads with MiXCR anew, one entry per CDR3 protein. In the table there are over 250,000 distinct CDR3 sequences, around 15% of which are singletons. The clonotype originates from a woman between 40 and 50 years old with Graves' ophthalmopathy. This sequence joins TRBV20-1 and TRBJ2-2, with 10 nucleotides matching TRBD2. The sequencing sample was made of blood. CDR3 in DNA: TGCAGTAGCGGGAGGGGGACCGGGGAGCTGTTTTTT. It specifies CSSGRGTGELFF.